This T cell receptor (beta chain) was observed in a study of T cell responses to AZD1222 COVID-19 vaccine. Background on the study: Recipients boosted at about 4 weeks or about 12 weeks are pooled.

About this clone: Its target is unknown.

Looked up from germline, CDR1 is SGHTA and CDR2 is FQGNSA. The trim removed 3 bases at V and 7 bases at J, leaving 5 bases unmatched. This CDR3 is 14 amino acids long. Libraries were prepared by immunoSEQ multiplex PCR; TCRdb keeps only in-frame clonotypes and omits some of them. The profile shows about 54,000 clones, about 86% of them singletons. Notes on the study in general: Spike-specific TCR repertoires showed rising breadth and depth after two AZD1222 doses. Reports indicate that nearly half of spike-specific TCRs are directed at unmutated variant regions. It was only after the peak T cell response that any repertoires were sampled.

This receptor was taken from an adult in good health. The chain has TRBV7-2 and TRBJ1-5, with TRBD1 matching over 8 bases. The specimen was peripheral blood, collected on day 0 of AZD1222 vaccination. The CDR3 DNA follows: TGTGCCAGCAGCTTGACAGGGGAAGGCCAGCCCCAGCATTTT. Amino acid sequence: CASSLTGEGQPQHF.